What follows is one TCR beta chain and its context. Authors' analysis steps: Amplification with reference gene primers provided the estimates of nucleated cell counts. Profiled with immunoSEQ multiplex PCR; TCRdb holds only in-frame clones, not every one. The V and J calls and clone size were taken over from that table, and D and trimming were inferred from the DNA. The sample records over 100,000 clones, roughly 80% being singletons. This entry comes from a study of blood T cell repertoires in COVID-19. Study overall: Sites in the United States, Italy and Spain provided acute and convalescent COVID-19 samples. From T cells, B-cell-depleted T cells, or PBMCs came the material, which was cDNA or gDNA.

Germline assignment: CDR1 LGHNA and CDR2 YSLEER. V was trimmed by 0 bases and J by 3 bases, leaving 7 bases between them. The CDR3 runs to 14 residues. This chain connects TRBV4-3 to TRBJ2-3; D remains ambiguous. The sequence was obtained from a human donor in a cohort sampled during active COVID-19. Sequenced: peripheral blood. The CDR3 protein is CASSQEFRTDTQYF. As DNA, the CDR3 is TGCGCCAGCAGCCAAGAGTTCCGGACAGATACGCAGTATTTT.